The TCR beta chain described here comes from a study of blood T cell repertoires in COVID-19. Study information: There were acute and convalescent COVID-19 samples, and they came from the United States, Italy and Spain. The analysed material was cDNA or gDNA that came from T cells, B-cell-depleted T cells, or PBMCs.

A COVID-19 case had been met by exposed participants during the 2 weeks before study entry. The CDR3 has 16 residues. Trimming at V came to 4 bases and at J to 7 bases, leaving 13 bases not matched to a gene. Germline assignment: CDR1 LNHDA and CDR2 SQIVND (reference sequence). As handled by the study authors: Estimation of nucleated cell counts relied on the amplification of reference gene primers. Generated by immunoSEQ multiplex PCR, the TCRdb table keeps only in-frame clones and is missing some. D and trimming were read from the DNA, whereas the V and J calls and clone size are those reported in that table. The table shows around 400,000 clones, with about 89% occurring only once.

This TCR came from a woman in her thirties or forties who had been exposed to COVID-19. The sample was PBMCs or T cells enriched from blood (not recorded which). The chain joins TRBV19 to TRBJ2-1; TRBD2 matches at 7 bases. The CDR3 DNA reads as TGTGCCAGTAGTACCCGACAGCCTATGGGGGGGAATGAGCAGTTCTTC. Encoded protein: CASSTRQPMGGNEQFF.